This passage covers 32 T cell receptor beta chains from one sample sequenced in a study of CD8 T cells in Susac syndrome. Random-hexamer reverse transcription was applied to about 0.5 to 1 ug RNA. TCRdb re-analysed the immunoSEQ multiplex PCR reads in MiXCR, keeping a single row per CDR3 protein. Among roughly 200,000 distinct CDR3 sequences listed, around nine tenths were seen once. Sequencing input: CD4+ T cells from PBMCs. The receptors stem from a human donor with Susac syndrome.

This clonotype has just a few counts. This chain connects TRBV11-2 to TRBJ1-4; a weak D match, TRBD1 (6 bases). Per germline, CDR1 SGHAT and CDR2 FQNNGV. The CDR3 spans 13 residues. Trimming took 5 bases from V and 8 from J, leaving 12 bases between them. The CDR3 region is CASSPGTSEKLFF. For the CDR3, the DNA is TGTGCCAGCAGCCCTGGGACATCCGAAAAACTGTTTTTT. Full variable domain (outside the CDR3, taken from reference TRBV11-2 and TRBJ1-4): EAGVAQSPRYKIIEKRQSVAFWCNPISGHATLYWYQQILGQGPKLLIQFQNNGVVDDSQLPKDRFSAERLKGVDSTLKIQPAKLEDSAVYLCASSPGTSEKLFFGSGTQLSVL.

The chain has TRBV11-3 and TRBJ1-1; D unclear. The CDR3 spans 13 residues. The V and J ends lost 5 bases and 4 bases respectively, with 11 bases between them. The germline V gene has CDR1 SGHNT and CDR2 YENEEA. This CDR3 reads CASSLRYGTEAFF. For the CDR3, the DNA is TGTGCCAGCAGCCTCCGGTATGGCACTGAAGCTTTCTTT.

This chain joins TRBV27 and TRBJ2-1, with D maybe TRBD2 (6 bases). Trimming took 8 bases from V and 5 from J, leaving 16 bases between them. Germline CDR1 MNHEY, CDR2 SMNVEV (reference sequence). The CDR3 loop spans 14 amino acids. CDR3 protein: CASGTAGPDNEQFF. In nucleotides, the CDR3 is TGTGCCAGCGGAACCGCGGGGCCTGACAATGAGCAGTTCTTC.

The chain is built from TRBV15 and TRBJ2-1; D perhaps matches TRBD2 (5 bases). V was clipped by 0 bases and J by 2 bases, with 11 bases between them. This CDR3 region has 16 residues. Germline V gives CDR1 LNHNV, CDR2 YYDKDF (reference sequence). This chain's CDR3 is CATSRDLSRAYNEQFF. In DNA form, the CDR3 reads TGTGCCACCAGCAGAGATTTGTCGAGGGCCTACAATGAGCAGTTCTTC.

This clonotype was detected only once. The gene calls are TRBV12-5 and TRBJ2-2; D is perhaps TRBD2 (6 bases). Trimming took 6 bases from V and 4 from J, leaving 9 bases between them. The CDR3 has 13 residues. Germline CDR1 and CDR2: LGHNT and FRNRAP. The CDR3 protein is CASGRDFTGELFF. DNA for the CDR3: TGTGCTAGTGGGCGGGACTTCACCGGGGAGCTGTTTTTT.

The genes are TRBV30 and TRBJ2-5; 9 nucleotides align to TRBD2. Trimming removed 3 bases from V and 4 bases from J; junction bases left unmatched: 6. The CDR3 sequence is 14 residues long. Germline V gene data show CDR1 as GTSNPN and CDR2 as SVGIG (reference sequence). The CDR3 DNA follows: TGTGCCTGGAGCCCGGGACTAGCACGAGAGACCCAGTACTTC. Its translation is CAWSPGLARETQYF.

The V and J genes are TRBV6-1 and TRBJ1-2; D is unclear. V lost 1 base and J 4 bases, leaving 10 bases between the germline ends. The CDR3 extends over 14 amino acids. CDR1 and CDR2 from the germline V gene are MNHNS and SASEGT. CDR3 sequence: CASSEDGRSYGYTF. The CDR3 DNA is TGTGCCAGCAGTGAAGATGGCAGAAGCTATGGCTACACCTTC.

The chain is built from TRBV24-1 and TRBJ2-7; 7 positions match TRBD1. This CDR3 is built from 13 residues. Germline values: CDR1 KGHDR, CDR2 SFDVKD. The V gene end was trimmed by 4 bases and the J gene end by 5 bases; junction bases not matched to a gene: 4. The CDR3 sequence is CATSETGRHEQYF. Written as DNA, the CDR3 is TGTGCCACCAGTGAGACAGGGCGGCACGAGCAGTACTTC.

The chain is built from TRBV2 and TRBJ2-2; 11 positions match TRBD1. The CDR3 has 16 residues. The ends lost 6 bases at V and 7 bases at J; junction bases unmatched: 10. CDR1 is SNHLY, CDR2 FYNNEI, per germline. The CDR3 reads CASSYSGQGANGELFF. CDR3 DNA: TGTGCCAGCAGCTACTCTGGACAGGGGGCAAACGGGGAGCTGTTTTTT.

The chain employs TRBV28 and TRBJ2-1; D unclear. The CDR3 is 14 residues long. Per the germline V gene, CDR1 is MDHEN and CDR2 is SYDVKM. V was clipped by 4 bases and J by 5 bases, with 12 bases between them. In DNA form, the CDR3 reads TGTGCCAGCAGTTCCCCGCGCCCGGACAATGAGCAGTTCTTC. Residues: CASSSPRPDNEQFF.

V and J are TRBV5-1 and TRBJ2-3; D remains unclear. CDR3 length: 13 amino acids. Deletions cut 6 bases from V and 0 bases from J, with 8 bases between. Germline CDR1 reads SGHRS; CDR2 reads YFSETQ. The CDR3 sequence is CASKEGSTDTQYF. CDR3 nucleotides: TGCGCCAGCAAGGAAGGGAGCACAGATACGCAGTATTTT. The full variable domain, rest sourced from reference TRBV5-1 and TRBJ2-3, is KAGVTQTPRYLIKTRGQQVTLSCSPISGHRSVSWYQQTPGQGLQFLFEYFSETQRNKGNFPGRFSGRQFSNSRSEMNVSTLELGDSALYLCASKEGSTDTQYFGPGTRLTVL.

The CDR3 DNA reads TGTGCCAGCAGTCTGACAGGGCGGATTAGTGGCTACACCTTC. Translation gives CASSLTGRISGYTF. V usage is TRBV28 and J usage is TRBJ1-2; 7 bases agree with TRBD1. The CDR3 runs 14 residues. J was trimmed by 7 bases and V by 5 bases; bases with no gene match: 10. CDR1 MDHEN and CDR2 SYDVKM come from the germline V gene.

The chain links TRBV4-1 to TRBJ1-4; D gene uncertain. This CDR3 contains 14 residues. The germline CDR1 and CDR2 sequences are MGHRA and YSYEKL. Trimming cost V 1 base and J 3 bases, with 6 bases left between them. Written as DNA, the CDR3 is TGCGCCAGCAGCCAAGGGGTGGCTAATGAAAAACTGTTTTTT. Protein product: CASSQGVANEKLFF.

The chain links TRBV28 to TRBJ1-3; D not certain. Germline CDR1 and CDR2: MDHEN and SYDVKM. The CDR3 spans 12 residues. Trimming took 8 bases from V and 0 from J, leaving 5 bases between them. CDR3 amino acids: CASGVSGNTIYF. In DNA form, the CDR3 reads TGTGCCAGCGGGGTCTCTGGAAACACCATATATTTT.

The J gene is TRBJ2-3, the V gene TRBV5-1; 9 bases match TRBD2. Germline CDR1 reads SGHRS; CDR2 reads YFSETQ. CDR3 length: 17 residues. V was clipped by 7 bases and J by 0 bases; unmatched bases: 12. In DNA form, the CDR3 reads TGCGCCAGCCTATTAATAGGGCTAGCGGGAAGCACAGATACGCAGTATTTT. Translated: CASLLIGLAGSTDTQYF.

CDR3 nucleotide sequence: TGTGCCAGCAGCCCTTTAAGCTTGTCAAATGAGCAGTTCTTC. Its protein is CASSPLSLSNEQFF. The V and J genes are TRBV7-9 and TRBJ2-1; no definite D call. This CDR3 contains 14 residues. In germline, CDR1 is SEHNR, CDR2 FQNEAQ (reference sequence). Trimming stripped 5 bases from V and 7 bases from J, with 15 bases between.

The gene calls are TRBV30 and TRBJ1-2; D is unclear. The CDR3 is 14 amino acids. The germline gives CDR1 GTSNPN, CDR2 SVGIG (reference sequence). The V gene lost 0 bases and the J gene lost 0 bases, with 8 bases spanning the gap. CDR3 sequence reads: CAWSVRLSNYGYTF. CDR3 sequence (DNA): TGTGCCTGGAGTGTACGGCTATCTAACTATGGCTACACCTTC.

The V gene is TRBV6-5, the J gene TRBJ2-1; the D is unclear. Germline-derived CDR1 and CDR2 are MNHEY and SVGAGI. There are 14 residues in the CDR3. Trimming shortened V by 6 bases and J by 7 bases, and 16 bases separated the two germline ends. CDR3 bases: TGTGCCAGCAGCCTCCACCCTAGATGGAATGAGCAGTTCTTC. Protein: CASSLHPRWNEQFF.

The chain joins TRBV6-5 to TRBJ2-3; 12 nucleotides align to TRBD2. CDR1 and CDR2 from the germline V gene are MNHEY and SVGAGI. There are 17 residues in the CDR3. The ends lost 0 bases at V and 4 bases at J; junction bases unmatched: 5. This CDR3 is CASSYSRLAGGPDTQYF. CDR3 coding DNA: TGTGCCAGCAGTTACTCTAGGCTAGCGGGAGGGCCAGATACGCAGTATTTT.

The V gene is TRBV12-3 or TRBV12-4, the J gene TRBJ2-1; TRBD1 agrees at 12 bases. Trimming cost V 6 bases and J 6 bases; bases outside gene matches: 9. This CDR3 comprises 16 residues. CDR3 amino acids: CASSPPGQGALNEQFF. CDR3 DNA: TGTGCCAGCAGCCCTCCGGGACAGGGGGCCCTCAATGAGCAGTTCTTC.

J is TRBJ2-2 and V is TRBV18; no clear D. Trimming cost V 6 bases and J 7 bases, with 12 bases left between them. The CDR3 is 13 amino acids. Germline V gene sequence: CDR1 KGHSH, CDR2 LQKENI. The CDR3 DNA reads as TGTGCCAGCTCCGGCCTTCTTCTCGGGGAGCTGTTTTTT. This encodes CASSGLLLGELFF. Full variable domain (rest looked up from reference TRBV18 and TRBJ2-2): NAGVMQNPRHLVRRRGQEARLRCSPMKGHSHVYWYRQLPEEGLKFMVYLQKENIIDESGMPKERFSAEFPKEGPSILRIQQVVRGDSAAYFCASSGLLLGELFFGEGSRLTVL.

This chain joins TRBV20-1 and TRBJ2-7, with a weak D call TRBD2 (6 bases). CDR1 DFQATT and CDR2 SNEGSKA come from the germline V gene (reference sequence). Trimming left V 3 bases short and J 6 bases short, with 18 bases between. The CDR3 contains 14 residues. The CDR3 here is CSASYGGRKAEQYF. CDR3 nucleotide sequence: TGCAGTGCTAGTTATGGGGGGAGAAAAGCCGAGCAGTACTTC.

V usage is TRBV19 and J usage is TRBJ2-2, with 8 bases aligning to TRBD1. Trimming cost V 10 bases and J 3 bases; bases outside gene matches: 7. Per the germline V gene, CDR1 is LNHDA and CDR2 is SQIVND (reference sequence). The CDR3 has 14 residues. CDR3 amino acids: CATRTGWDTGELFF. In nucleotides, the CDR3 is TGTGCCACTAGGACAGGGTGGGACACCGGGGAGCTGTTTTTT.

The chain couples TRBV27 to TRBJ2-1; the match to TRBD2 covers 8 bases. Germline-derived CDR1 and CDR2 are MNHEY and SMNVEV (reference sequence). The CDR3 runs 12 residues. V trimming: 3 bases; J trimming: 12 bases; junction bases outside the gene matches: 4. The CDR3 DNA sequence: TGTGCCAGCAGTTTCCGGGGGGGATGGCAGTTCTTC. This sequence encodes CASSFRGGWQFF.

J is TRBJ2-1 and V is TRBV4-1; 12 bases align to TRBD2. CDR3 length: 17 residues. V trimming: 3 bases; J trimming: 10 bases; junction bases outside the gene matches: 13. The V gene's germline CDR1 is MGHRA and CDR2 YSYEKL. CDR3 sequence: CASSQETTPGTSGEQFF. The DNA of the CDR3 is TGCGCCAGCAGCCAGGAAACTACACCCGGGACTAGCGGGGAGCAGTTCTTC.

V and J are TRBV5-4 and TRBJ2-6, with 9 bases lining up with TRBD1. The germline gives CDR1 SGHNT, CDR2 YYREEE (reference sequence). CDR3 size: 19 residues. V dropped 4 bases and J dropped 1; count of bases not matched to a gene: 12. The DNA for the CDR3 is TGTGCCAGCAGCCCACCGGGACAGGGAGTTGGGTCTGGGGCCAACGTCCTGACTTTC. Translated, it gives CASSPPGQGVGSGANVLTF.

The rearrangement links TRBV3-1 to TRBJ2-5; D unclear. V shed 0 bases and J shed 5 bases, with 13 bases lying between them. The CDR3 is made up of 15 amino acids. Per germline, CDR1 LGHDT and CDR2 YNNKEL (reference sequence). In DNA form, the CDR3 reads TGTGCCAGCAGCCAAGATGGGGTCTTCGTTGAGACCCAGTACTTC. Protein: CASSQDGVFVETQYF.

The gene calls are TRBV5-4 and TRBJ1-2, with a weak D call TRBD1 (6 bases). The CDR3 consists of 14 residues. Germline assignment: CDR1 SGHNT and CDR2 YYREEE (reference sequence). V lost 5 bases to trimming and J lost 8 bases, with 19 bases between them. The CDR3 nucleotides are TGTGCCAGCAGGGCCCGGGACACTCTTTCCGGCTACACCTTC. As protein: CASRARDTLSGYTF.

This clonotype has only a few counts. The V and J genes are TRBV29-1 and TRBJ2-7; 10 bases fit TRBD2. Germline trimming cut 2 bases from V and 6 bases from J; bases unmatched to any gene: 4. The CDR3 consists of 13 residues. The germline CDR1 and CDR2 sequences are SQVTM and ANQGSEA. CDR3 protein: CSVESASGSEQYF. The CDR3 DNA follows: TGCAGCGTTGAATCTGCTAGCGGGAGCGAGCAGTACTTC.

The CDR3 is CATQGASSNQPQHF. CDR3 nucleotide sequence: TGTGCCACCCAGGGAGCAAGTAGCAATCAGCCCCAGCATTTT. The genes are TRBV6-6 and TRBJ1-5; the D gene is possibly TRBD1 (5 bases). The CDR3 contains 14 residues. V was cut by 10 bases and J by 0 bases, with 13 bases left in between. Germline V gene data show CDR1 as MNHNY and CDR2 as SVGAGI (reference sequence).

This CDR3 reads CASRFPSGSGDTQYF. Here the CDR3 DNA reads TGTGCCAGCAGGTTCCCTAGCGGGAGTGGGGATACGCAGTATTTT. V and J are TRBV28 and TRBJ2-3; TRBD2 matches at 10 bases. The germline V gene has CDR1 MDHEN and CDR2 SYDVKM. Trimming cost V 6 bases and J 6 bases; bases outside gene matches: 9. This CDR3 has 15 amino acids.

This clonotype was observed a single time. CDR3 coding DNA: TGTGCCAGCAGTTCGCCTCGACAGGGGGCGAGGGGGTTTGGGGAGCAGTACTTC. Protein product: CASSSPRQGARGFGEQYF. This chain joins TRBV27 and TRBJ2-7; 10 bases are a match to TRBD1. Germline loops: CDR1 MNHEY, CDR2 SMNVEV (reference sequence). V was clipped by 4 bases and J by 7 bases; unmatched bases: 19. CDR3 length: 18 amino acids.